Shown below are 3 T cell receptor beta chains from a single sample sequenced in a study of cytotoxic CD8 clonotypes in ibrutinib-treated CLL. Measured with immunoSEQ multiplex PCR; TCRdb has only the in-frame clones, and not every one. The sample lists around 310,000 clones, about 80% occurring once. The specimen comprised PBMCs, sampled before ibrutinib treatment. These receptors were obtained from a human donor with chronic lymphocytic leukemia.

The J gene is TRBJ2-1, the V gene TRBV27; D may match TRBD1 or TRBD2 (5 bases each). The germline CDR1 and CDR2 sequences are MNHEY and SMNVEV (reference sequence). Between the trimmed V and J ends, which lost 0 bases and 7 bases, there was a span of 16 bases. CDR3 length: 16 amino acids. CDR3 amino acids: CASSLSANEGWNEQFF. The CDR3 bases are TGTGCCAGCAGTTTATCGGCTAACGAGGGGTGGAATGAGCAGTTCTTC.

The chain recombines TRBV6-4 with TRBJ2-1; D might be TRBD1 or TRBD2, each matching 6 bases. Between the trimmed V and J ends, which lost 2 bases and 3 bases, there was a span of 17 bases. The CDR3 length is 17 residues. Germline-derived CDR1 and CDR2 are MRHNA and SNTAGT. CDR3 DNA sequence: TGTGCCAGCAGTGACAAACTAAGGGGGGCCAACTACAATGAGCAGTTCTTC. It yields the protein CASSDKLRGANYNEQFF.

A remark on this clone: This CDR3 is also generated by other DNA sequences in the sample. This chain joins TRBV29-1 and TRBJ1-3; D gene unclear. Germline V gives CDR1 SQVTM, CDR2 ANQGSEA. CDR3 size: 13 residues. Trimming removed 4 bases from V and 0 bases from J, with 7 bases in between. For the CDR3, the DNA is TGCAGCGTTGTGAGGGACTCTGGAAACACCATATATTTT. Amino acid sequence: CSVVRDSGNTIYF.